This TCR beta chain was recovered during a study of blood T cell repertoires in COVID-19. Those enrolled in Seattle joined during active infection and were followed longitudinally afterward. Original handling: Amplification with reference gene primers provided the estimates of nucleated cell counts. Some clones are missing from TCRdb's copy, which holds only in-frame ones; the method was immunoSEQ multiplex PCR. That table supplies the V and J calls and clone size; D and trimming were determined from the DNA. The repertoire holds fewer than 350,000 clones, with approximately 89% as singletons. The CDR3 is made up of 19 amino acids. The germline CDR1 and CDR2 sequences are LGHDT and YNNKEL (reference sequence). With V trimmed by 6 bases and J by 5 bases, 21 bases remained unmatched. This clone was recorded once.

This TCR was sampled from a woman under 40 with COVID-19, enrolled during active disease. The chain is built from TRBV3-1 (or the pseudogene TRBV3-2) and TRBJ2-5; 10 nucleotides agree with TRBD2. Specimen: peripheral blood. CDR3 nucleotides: TGTGCCAGCAGAAGAAGGGTGGCTAGCGGGGGCCCTAGCGGGGAGACCCAGTACTTC. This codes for CASRRRVASGGPSGETQYF.